This T cell receptor (beta chain) was sequenced for a study of T cells in Graves' hyperthyroidism and ophthalmopathy. This clonotype was seen repeatedly, ten times or more. Template material for amplifying TCR beta CDR3 regions consisted of RNA transcripts. TCR CDR3 regions were first amplified by RT-PCR with HTBI primers. TCRdb analysed the multiplex PCR reads with MiXCR anew, one entry per CDR3 protein. The sample includes under 450,000 distinct CDR3 sequences, less than 15% seen only once; the top ten take less than 25%. This CDR3 contains 13 residues. Trimming stripped 7 bases from V and 0 bases from J, with 9 bases between. Fresh 10 ml peripheral blood yielded PBMCs.

Material: blood. The chain couples TRBV12-3 or TRBV12-4 to TRBJ1-1; unclear D gene. This receptor was identified in a young man with Graves' hyperthyroidism that later progressed to Graves' ophthalmopathy. Here the CDR3 DNA reads TGTGCCAGCACCCTGAGGATGAACACTGAAGCTTTCTTT. This encodes CASTLRMNTEAFF.